This T cell receptor (beta chain) appears in the sequencing data of a study of blood T cell repertoires in COVID-19. The wider study: Italy, Spain and the United States were the sources of the convalescent and acute COVID-19 samples. In each case, the material was cDNA or gDNA derived from T cells, B-cell-depleted T cells, or PBMCs.

In the authors' workflow: Researchers report that nucleated cell counts were estimated from reference gene primer amplification. Profiled with immunoSEQ multiplex PCR; TCRdb holds only in-frame clones, not every one. The V and J calls and clone size were taken over from that table, and D and trimming were inferred from the DNA. There are some 150,000 clones in the sample; 65% to 90% occur only once, and approximately 9.4% lies in the top ten. CDR3 length: 16 amino acids. V gave up 2 bases and J gave up 4 bases, with 12 bases separating them. Per germline, CDR1 MNHEY and CDR2 SMNVEV (reference sequence).

The chain recombines TRBV27 with TRBJ1-6, with D possibly being TRBD1 (6 bases). This sequence was found in a woman aged 50 to 60 with acute or convalescent COVID-19. Sample: peripheral blood. CDR3 sequence (DNA): TGTGCCAGCAGTTTAGCTGGACAGAGGTATAATTCACCCCTCCACTTT. This translates into CASSLAGQRYNSPLHF.